Listed here are 26 T cell receptor beta chains from one sample, sequenced in a study of cytomegalovirus exposure and HLA in healthy donors. PCR involved 60 Vbeta and 13 Jbeta primers. Assay used: immunoSEQ multiplex PCR; TCRdb lists only in-frame clones, some missing. The repertoire has about 150,000 clones, over 60% of them found once; the top ten carry 2% to 2.5%. The sequenced sample was PBMCs. The receptors were sampled from a middle-aged man in good health and CMV-seronegative.

The CDR3 sequence: CASSVIAGGSHEQFF. CDR3 in DNA: TGTGCCAGCAGTGTCATAGCGGGGGGGTCCCATGAGCAGTTCTTC. This sequence joins TRBV2 and TRBJ2-1, with 11 bases matching TRBD2. Germline V gene lookup returns CDR1 SNHLY and CDR2 FYNNEI. Germline trimming cut 4 bases from V and 8 bases from J; bases unmatched to any gene: 7. This CDR3 is 15 amino acids long. Using reference TRBV2 and TRBJ2-1 for the parts outside the CDR3, the full variable domain is EPEVTQTPSHQVTQMGQEVILRCVPISNHLYFYWYRQILGQKVEFLVSFYNNEISEKSEIFDDQFSVERPDGSNFTLKIRSTKLEDSAMYFCASSVIAGGSHEQFFGPGTRLTVL.

The chain is built from TRBV6-6 and TRBJ1-1; possibly TRBD1 for D (5 bases). CDR3 length: 13 residues. Trimming stripped 7 bases from V and 0 bases from J, with 9 bases between. The V gene's germline CDR1 is MNHNY and CDR2 SVGAGI (reference sequence). The CDR3 nucleotides are TGTGCCAGCATCAGGGCTTTGAACACTGAAGCTTTCTTT. It yields the protein CASIRALNTEAFF.

The chain couples TRBV5-1 to TRBJ2-5, with 7 bases identical to TRBD2. The germline V gene has CDR1 SGHRS and CDR2 YFSETQ. Germline trimming cut 0 bases from V and 4 bases from J; bases unmatched to any gene: 6. This CDR3 has 15 amino acids. The CDR3 DNA sequence: TGCGCCAGCAGCTTGGCCCCGGGGGGAGGAGAGACCCAGTACTTC. This gives the protein CASSLAPGGGETQYF.

The chain couples TRBV10-3 to TRBJ2-3, with a tentative D call TRBD2 (6 bases). The germline V gene encodes CDR1 ENHRY and CDR2 SYGVKD. Trimming cost V 3 bases and J 6 bases, with 10 bases left between them. The CDR3 runs to 13 residues. CDR3 in amino acids: CAISDNLADTQYF. DNA of the CDR3: TGTGCCATCAGTGATAATCTAGCGGATACGCAGTATTTT.

This clone was observed a few times. This chain uses TRBV7-2 with TRBJ1-2; TRBD1 matches 8 bases. Germline trimming cut 5 bases from V and 1 base from J; bases unmatched to any gene: 12. Germline assignment: CDR1 SGHTA and CDR2 FQGNSA. There are 17 residues in the CDR3. The chain's CDR3 is CASSIAMGQADNYGYTF. CDR3 bases: TGTGCCAGCAGCATTGCAATGGGACAGGCCGATAACTATGGCTACACCTTC.

This clone showed up just once. The rearrangement joins TRBV5-5 to TRBJ1-4; D is unresolved. CDR3 length: 15 amino acids. Germline V lookup: CDR1 SGHKS, CDR2 YYEKEE (reference sequence). V was clipped by 0 bases and J by 8 bases, with 14 bases between them. The CDR3: CASSLVPQTREKLFF. The CDR3 bases are TGTGCCAGCAGCTTGGTACCGCAAACTCGGGAAAAACTGTTTTTT.

This sequence joins TRBV18 and TRBJ2-4, with 8 nucleotides matching TRBD1. J gave up 7 bases and V 4 bases, and 6 bases lay outside the gene matches. The CDR3 loop spans 14 amino acids. Germline V CDR1 and CDR2: KGHSH, LQKENI. In DNA form, the CDR3 reads TGTGCCAGCTCACTACAGGGGGTCGGGAACATTCAGTACTTC. This sequence encodes CASSLQGVGNIQYF.

The genes are TRBV6-6 and TRBJ2-1, with TRBD2 matching over 11 bases. Germline V lookup: CDR1 MNHNY, CDR2 SVGAGI (reference sequence). The CDR3 runs 15 residues. V lost 2 bases to trimming and J lost 6 bases; unmatched junction nucleotides: 3. CDR3 amino acids: CASSYLGLAANEQFF. CDR3 DNA: TGTGCCAGCAGTTACCTGGGACTAGCGGCCAATGAGCAGTTCTTC.

The chain has TRBV2 and TRBJ2-5, with 10 bases that match TRBD2. The germline gives CDR1 SNHLY, CDR2 FYNNEI. V lost 2 bases to trimming and J lost 0 bases; unmatched junction nucleotides: 6. The CDR3 sequence is 17 residues long. CDR3 sequence: CASSERGAGGYQETQYF. DNA of the CDR3: TGTGCCAGCAGTGAAAGAGGAGCGGGGGGGTACCAAGAGACCCAGTACTTC.

This clone has more than one count but fewer than ten. V and J are TRBV7-9 and TRBJ1-5, with D hard to call. The V gene lost 1 base and the J gene lost 3 bases, with 10 bases spanning the gap. There are 15 residues in the CDR3. The germline gives CDR1 SEHNR, CDR2 FQNEAQ (reference sequence). The CDR3, as DNA: TGTGCCAGCAGCTTAGGAACAGCAGTCAATCAGCCCCAGCATTTT. Its translation is CASSLGTAVNQPQHF.

This chain joins TRBV4-2 and TRBJ2-5; 9 bases line up with TRBD2. V was clipped by 0 bases and J by 1 base; unmatched bases: 9. CDR1 is LGHNA, CDR2 YNFKEQ, per germline. This CDR3 has 18 residues. CDR3 DNA sequence: TGTGCCAGCAGCCAAGATCGGAGTGCGGGGGGGATCCAAGAGACCCAGTACTTC. Translating gives CASSQDRSAGGIQETQYF.

This clone was seen a few times. The chain has TRBV6-5 and TRBJ2-7; maybe TRBD2 (6 bases). Trimming left V 6 bases short and J 4 bases short, with 10 bases between. The CDR3 runs to 12 residues. The germline CDR1 and CDR2 sequences are MNHEY and SVGAGI. Here the CDR3 reads CASSPAGYEQYF. The CDR3 nucleotides read TGTGCCAGCAGCCCCGCGGGGTACGAGCAGTACTTC.

This clone came up a few times. The V gene is TRBV28, the J gene TRBJ2-4; 12 nucleotides align to TRBD2. CDR1 MDHEN and CDR2 SYDVKM come from the germline V gene. This CDR3 spans 21 amino acids. V lost 5 bases, J lost 2 bases, and 19 bases stayed unmatched. In DNA, the CDR3 is TGTGCCAGCAGTCCAGTCCCCGGGTCTAGCGGGAGGGTTGCAACCAAAAACATTCAGTACTTC. This sequence encodes CASSPVPGSSGRVATKNIQYF.

The rearrangement uses TRBV15 and TRBJ2-1; the D gene is possibly TRBD2 (7 bases). V gave up 3 bases and J gave up 7 bases, with 13 bases separating them. The germline CDR1 and CDR2 sequences are LNHNV and YYDKDF (reference sequence). CDR3 length: 14 amino acids. The CDR3 region is CATSSGLGGNEQFF. In DNA, the CDR3 is TGTGCCACCAGCAGCGGACTAGGGGGTAATGAGCAGTTCTTC.

The chain carries TRBV15 and TRBJ2-7, with D possibly being TRBD1 (6 bases). The V end was cut by 4 bases, the J end by 2 bases, with 12 bases between. Germline-derived CDR1 and CDR2 are LNHNV and YYDKDF (reference sequence). The CDR3 is 14 residues long. CDR3 in amino acids: CATSIGQIAYEQYF. In nucleotides, the CDR3 is TGTGCCACCAGCATTGGACAGATAGCCTACGAGCAGTACTTC.

The chain recombines TRBV5-1 with TRBJ1-3; 7 bases match TRBD1. The CDR3 sequence is 15 residues long. The V gene end was trimmed by 4 bases and the J gene end by 0 bases; junction bases not matched to a gene: 4. Germline V gives CDR1 SGHRS, CDR2 YFSETQ. CDR3 DNA sequence: TGCGCCAGCAGCCAGGACAGGTACTCTGGAAACACCATATATTTT. This encodes CASSQDRYSGNTIYF.

This clone came up once. The chain combines TRBV7-6 with TRBJ2-7; 8 nucleotides match TRBD1. The germline gives CDR1 SGHVS, CDR2 FNYEAQ. The CDR3 length is 17 residues. J lost 2 bases, V lost 1 base, and 10 bases had no gene match. DNA of the CDR3: TGTGCCAGCAGCTTAGTCGGTGGGACAGGTATCCCCTACGAGCAGTACTTC. This gives the protein CASSLVGGTGIPYEQYF.

As for this clone: This sample includes further DNA sequences coding for the same CDR3. As DNA, the CDR3 is TGCAGCGTTGTTACCGGGACAACGGGGGAGACCCAGTACTTC. The encoded protein is CSVVTGTTGETQYF. The rearrangement links TRBV29-1 to TRBJ2-5, with a possible D match to TRBD1 (6 bases). Germline V lookup: CDR1 SQVTM, CDR2 ANQGSEA. This CDR3 has 14 residues. V was cut by 4 bases and J by 5 bases, with 17 bases left in between.

The gene calls are TRBV28 and TRBJ2-7, with D possibly matching TRBD1 (5 bases). The CDR3 covers 12 residues. Germline assignment: CDR1 MDHEN and CDR2 SYDVKM. V was shortened by 10 bases and J by 0 bases, with 10 bases between the two germline ends. The CDR3 is CATDRNSYEQYF. The CDR3 DNA follows: TGTGCCACCGACAGAAACTCCTACGAGCAGTACTTC.

The chain has TRBV10-3 and TRBJ2-7; 8 bases are a match to TRBD2. J was trimmed by 1 base and V by 6 bases; bases with no gene match: 5. The germline V gene encodes CDR1 ENHRY and CDR2 SYGVKD. The length of the CDR3 is 14 residues. The CDR3 sequence is CAIRAGLASYEQYF. CDR3 sequence (DNA): TGTGCCATCAGGGCCGGACTAGCATCCTACGAGCAGTACTTC.

This clone was observed a handful of times. The genes are TRBV30 and TRBJ2-3; the D is unclear. Germline V gives CDR1 GTSNPN, CDR2 SVGIG (reference sequence). Deletions cut 7 bases from V and 1 base from J, with 15 bases between. This CDR3 has 14 amino acids. Written as DNA, the CDR3 is TGTGCCTTCCTGGCGGAGTGGGGCACAGATACGCAGTATTTT. It is translated as CAFLAEWGTDTQYF.

About this clone: The same CDR3 can be traced to other DNA sequences in this sample. The rearrangement joins TRBV5-4 to TRBJ2-5, with TRBD1 matching over 11 bases. V shed 4 bases, J shed 5 bases, and the junction held 1 base outside the gene matches. CDR3 length: 13 amino acids. The germline CDR1 and CDR2 sequences are SGHNT and YYREEE (reference sequence). The chain's CDR3 is CASSRDRGETQYF. The DNA for the CDR3 is TGTGCCAGCAGCCGGGACAGGGGGGAGACCCAGTACTTC. Supplemented by reference TRBV5-4 and TRBJ2-5, the full variable domain reads ETGVTQSPTHLIKTRGQQVTLRCSSQSGHNTVSWYQQALGQGPQFIFQYYREEENGRGNFPPRFSGLQFPNYSSELNVNALELDDSALYLCASSRDRGETQYFGPGTRLLVL.

The J gene is TRBJ2-2, the V gene TRBV2, with TRBD1 matching 11 bases. The CDR3 covers 14 residues. V lost 9 bases to trimming and J lost 2 bases; unmatched junction nucleotides: 2. Germline V gene data show CDR1 as SNHLY and CDR2 as FYNNEI. CDR3 protein: CARGQGGNTGELFF. The CDR3 DNA reads as TGTGCCAGGGGACAGGGGGGAAACACCGGGGAGCTGTTTTTT. The full variable domain, its missing parts supplied by reference TRBV2 and TRBJ2-2, is EPEVTQTPSHQVTQMGQEVILRCVPISNHLYFYWYRQILGQKVEFLVSFYNNEISEKSEIFDDQFSVERPDGSNFTLKIRSTKLEDSAMYFCARGQGGNTGELFFGEGSRLTVL.

The V call is TRBV5-1, the J call TRBJ1-3; D ambiguous. Germline V lookup: CDR1 SGHRS, CDR2 YFSETQ. Between the trimmed V and J ends, which lost 0 bases and 0 bases, there was a span of 7 bases. The CDR3 has 15 residues. The CDR3 nucleotides are TGCGCCAGCAGCTTGGGGTCCGGCTCTGGAAACACCATATATTTT. This sequence encodes CASSLGSGSGNTIYF.

The genes are TRBV15 and TRBJ2-7; maybe TRBD1 (5 bases). The CDR3 has 13 residues. Deletions cut 1 base from V and 6 bases from J, with 10 bases between. Germline-derived CDR1 and CDR2 are LNHNV and YYDKDF (reference sequence). The CDR3: CATSRAAGSEQYF. Written as DNA, the CDR3 is TGTGCCACCAGCAGAGCGGCAGGGTCCGAGCAGTACTTC.

This clone was observed a single time. The chain couples TRBV19 to TRBJ2-7; 11 bases are shared with TRBD2. Germline values: CDR1 LNHDA, CDR2 SQIVND (reference sequence). V was clipped by 6 bases and J by 0 bases; unmatched bases: 4. The CDR3 is made up of 15 amino acids. The CDR3 bases are TGTGCCAGTAGGAGGGGGACTAGCGGCTCCTACGAGCAGTACTTC. The encoded protein is CASRRGTSGSYEQYF.